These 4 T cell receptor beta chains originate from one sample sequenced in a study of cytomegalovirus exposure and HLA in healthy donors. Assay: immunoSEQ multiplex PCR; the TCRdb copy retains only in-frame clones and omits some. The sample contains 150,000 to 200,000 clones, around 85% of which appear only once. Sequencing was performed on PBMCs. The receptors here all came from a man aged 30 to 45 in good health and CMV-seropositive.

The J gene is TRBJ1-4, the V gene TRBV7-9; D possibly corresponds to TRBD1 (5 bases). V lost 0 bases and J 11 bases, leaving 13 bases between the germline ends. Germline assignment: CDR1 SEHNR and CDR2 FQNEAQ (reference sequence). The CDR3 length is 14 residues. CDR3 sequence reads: CASSLAFGGEKLFF. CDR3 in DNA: TGTGCCAGCAGCTTAGCATTTGGAGGGGAGAAACTGTTTTTT.

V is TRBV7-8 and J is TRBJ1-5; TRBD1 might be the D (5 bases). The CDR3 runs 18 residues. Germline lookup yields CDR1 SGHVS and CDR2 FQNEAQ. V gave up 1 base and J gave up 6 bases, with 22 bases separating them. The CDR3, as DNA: TGTGCCAGCAGCTTAGGGGGGAGGGAAGAGGGTTATTTTCAGCCCCAGCATTTT. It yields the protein CASSLGGREEGYFQPQHF.

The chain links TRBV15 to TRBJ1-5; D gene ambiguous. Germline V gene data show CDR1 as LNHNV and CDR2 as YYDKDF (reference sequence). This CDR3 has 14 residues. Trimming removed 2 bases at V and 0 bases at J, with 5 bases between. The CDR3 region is CATSRQYSNQPQHF. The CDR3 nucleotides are TGTGCCACCAGCAGACAGTATAGCAATCAGCCCCAGCATTTT.

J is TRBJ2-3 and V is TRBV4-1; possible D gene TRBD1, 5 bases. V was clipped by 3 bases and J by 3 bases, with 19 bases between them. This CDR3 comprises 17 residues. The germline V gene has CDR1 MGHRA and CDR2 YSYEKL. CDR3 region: CASSQTPRPGSTDTQYF. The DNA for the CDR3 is TGCGCCAGCAGCCAGACCCCTCGGCCAGGGTCAACAGATACGCAGTATTTT.